The rows below give T cell receptor beta chains drawn from one sample of a study of blood T cell repertoires in COVID-19. The protocol was immunoSEQ multiplex PCR, while the TCRdb copy is restricted to in-frame clones and leaves out a portion. Here the sample spans about 40,000 clones, roughly nine tenths being singletons. The sample comprised peripheral blood. The receptors derive from a woman in her 30s in a cohort sampled during active COVID-19. The CDR3 runs from the conserved cysteine through the conserved F or W. D genes are given only for firm matches. Only some rows state a clone size, as once, few, many or a class for expanded clones.

TRBV9,.,TRBJ2-3,.,TGTGCCAGCAGCGTAGCCAGGGTAGGCACAGATACGCAGTATTTT,CASSVARVGTDTQYF
TRBV30,.,TRBJ2-1,.,TGTGCCTGGAACGCAGGTCGGGAAGAGGGAGAGCAGTTCTTC,CAWNAGREEGEQFF
TRBV4-2,.,TRBJ1-5,.,TGTGCCAGCAGCCAAGATGGATGGGGGCAGCCCAATCAGCCCCAGCATTTT,CASSQDGWGQPNQPQHF
TRBV12-3/TRBV12-4,once,TRBJ2-4,.,TGTGCCAGCAGTTTGGAGAGGAGGGACATTCAGTACTTC,CASSLERRDIQYF
TRBV9,.,TRBJ2-1,TRBD2,TGTGCCAGCAGCGCCACTAGCGGGAGAAACAATGAGCAGTTCTTC,CASSATSGRNNEQFF
TRBV3-1/TRBV3-2,.,TRBJ2-7,TRBD2,TGTGCCAGCAGCCATTACCGGGGACTAGCGGACTACGAGCAGTACTTC,CASSHYRGLADYEQYF
TRBV5-4,.,TRBJ2-6,.,TGTGCCAGCAGTAGGAGGCAGGCGGTCTCTGGGGCCAACGTCCTGACTTTC,CASSRRQAVSGANVLTF
TRBV19,.,TRBJ1-5,.,TGTGCCAGTAGTATTGGGGACACTTATCAGCCCCAGCATTTT,CASSIGDTYQPQHF
TRBV19,.,TRBJ1-4,TRBD1,TGTGCCAGTAGCTTTGGACAGGGGCCGGGGGATGAAAAACTGTTTTTT,CASSFGQGPGDEKLFF
TRBV5-1,.,TRBJ2-7,.,TGCGCCAGCAGCTTGGTGTCACGGGAGAGCTACGAGCAGTACTTC,CASSLVSRESYEQYF
TRBV6-5,.,TRBJ2-6,.,TGTGCCAGCAGTCCCGTGCGGGCTGGGGCCAACGTCCTGACTTTC,CASSPVRAGANVLTF
TRBV27,once,TRBJ1-2,.,TGTGCCAGCAGTCCGATACGACAGGTTGTTAACTATGGCTACACCTTC,CASSPIRQVVNYGYTF
TRBV7-2,.,TRBJ2-7,TRBD2,TGTGCCAGCAGCTTAAAATTATACCTTCCACTGGCGGGAGGAAACGAGCAGTACTTC,CASSLKLYLPLAGGNEQYF
TRBV6-2/TRBV6-3,.,TRBJ2-1,.,TGTGCCAGCAGTTACATAGCGGTCGAGCAGTTCTTC,CASSYIAVEQFF
TRBV2,.,TRBJ2-7,TRBD1,TGTGCCAGCGGATCGGACAGGACCTCCTACGAGCAGTACTTC,CASGSDRTSYEQYF
TRBV30,.,TRBJ1-6,.,TGTGCCTGGAGTGTCAGGGAAAATTCACCCCTCCACTTT,CAWSVRENSPLHF
TRBV5-4,.,TRBJ2-7,.,TGTGCCAGCAGCTTAGACAGAGCATACTACGAGCAGTACTTC,CASSLDRAYYEQYF
TRBV5-1,.,TRBJ1-6,.,TGCGCCAGCAGCGCGGGGGAAGGGGATTCACCCCTCCACTTT,CASSAGEGDSPLHF
TRBV28,.,TRBJ1-1,TRBD1,TGTGCCAGCAGTTACCAGGGGGGTGGGACTGAAGCTTTCTTT,CASSYQGGGTEAFF
TRBV5-1,.,TRBJ2-2,.,TGCGCCAGCACCGACCGGACAGCGAACACCGGGGAGCTGTTTTTT,CASTDRTANTGELFF
TRBV2,once,TRBJ2-7,TRBD1,TGTGCCAGCAGACAGGGGGGATACGAGCAGTACTTC,CASRQGGYEQYF
TRBV28,.,TRBJ2-7,.,TGTGCCAGCAGTACGACTGAAGCTGCCTCCTACGAGCAGTACTTC,CASSTTEAASYEQYF
TRBV27,.,TRBJ1-2,TRBD1,TGTGCCAGTTACGGGACGGGACAGGGTATCTATGGCTACACCTTC,CASYGTGQGIYGYTF
TRBV6-2/TRBV6-3,.,TRBJ2-2,TRBD2,TGTGCCAGCAGTGAGGTGTATGGACTAGCGGAGAATACCGGGGAGCTGTTTTTT,CASSEVYGLAENTGELFF
TRBV6-5,.,TRBJ2-5,TRBD2,TGTGCCAGCACTTGGACTAGCCAAGAGACCCAGTACTTC,CASTWTSQETQYF
TRBV5-5,.,TRBJ2-7,TRBD2,TGTGCCAGCAGCCAGCGGGAGGGTCCCTACGAGCAGTACTTC,CASSQREGPYEQYF
TRBV30,.,TRBJ2-7,TRBD2,TGTGCCTGGAGGACTAGCGGGCATTCCTACGAGCAGTACTTC,CAWRTSGHSYEQYF
TRBV7-9,.,TRBJ2-1,.,TGTGCCAATGGACACCAATACAATGAGCAGTTCTTC,CANGHQYNEQFF
TRBV3-1/TRBV3-2,.,TRBJ1-3,.,TGTGCCAGCAGCCCCAGGGCTCTCTCTGGAAACACCATATATTTT,CASSPRALSGNTIYF
TRBV19,.,TRBJ2-3,.,TGTGCCAGTAGTACCGGGACACGGAAAACAGATACGCAGTATTTT,CASSTGTRKTDTQYF
TRBV15,.,TRBJ1-2,.,TGTGCCACCAGCAGAGATTCGAGGGTGCTAACGGGAGGCTACACCTTC,CATSRDSRVLTGGYTF
TRBV9,.,TRBJ1-6,.,TGTGCCAGCAGCGCTCAGGGTGGTAATTCACCCCTCCACTTT,CASSAQGGNSPLHF
TRBV3-1/TRBV3-2,.,TRBJ1-6,.,TGTGCCAGCAGCCCAGGGTACTCACCCCTCCACTTT,CASSPGYSPLHF
TRBV5-8,.,TRBJ2-5,.,TGTGCCAGCAGCTTGGCCGGCCTAGCAGGAGCCCAAGAGACCCAGTACTTC,CASSLAGLAGAQETQYF
TRBV5-1,.,TRBJ1-2,.,TGCGCCAGCAGCCCCGGGTGGTATGGCTACACCTTC,CASSPGWYGYTF
TRBV6-6,few,TRBJ1-3,.,TGTGCCAGCAACCCCCCGGCTGGAAACACCATATATTTT,CASNPPAGNTIYF
TRBV5-1,.,TRBJ2-7,.,TGCGCCAGCAGCTTGGGACGAGGAGAGCAGTACTTC,CASSLGRGEQYF
TRBV7-9,.,TRBJ2-7,TRBD2,TGTGCCAGCAGCTTATTTTCGACTAGCGTCCACGAGCAGTACTTC,CASSLFSTSVHEQYF
TRBV5-1,.,TRBJ2-7,.,TGCGCCAGCAGCAAAGCGCGGGACAGAGCCTACGAGCAGTACTTC,CASSKARDRAYEQYF
TRBV4-3,.,TRBJ2-2,.,TGCGCCTGTACGGCCGTTTTAGGAGGGGCCGGGGAGCTGTTTTTT,CACTAVLGGAGELFF
TRBV12-3/TRBV12-4,.,TRBJ1-2,TRBD1,TGTGCCAGCAGTGCAGGGGGCTATGGCTACACCTTC,CASSAGGYGYTF
TRBV27,.,TRBJ2-1,TRBD2,TGTGCCAGCAGCCAACTAGCGGGAGGGGCCGATGAGCAGTTCTTC,CASSQLAGGADEQFF
TRBV15,.,TRBJ1-1,TRBD1,TGTGCCACCAGCAGAGTCTTCCAGGGGGCGGGCGACACTGAAGCTTTCTTT,CATSRVFQGAGDTEAFF
TRBV2,few,TRBJ1-5,.,TGTGCCAGCAGCCTGGACACAGCCAATCAGCCCCAGCATTTT,CASSLDTANQPQHF
TRBV21-1,.,TRBJ1-4,.,TGTGCCAGCAGCAATAGACAGGCGAGCGAAAAACTGTTTTTT,CASSNRQASEKLFF
TRBV19,.,TRBJ2-5,TRBD1,TGTGCCAGTAGTATGATGGACAGGGGAGAGACCCAGTACTTC,CASSMMDRGETQYF
TRBV6-6,.,TRBJ1-1,TRBD1,TGTGCCAGCAGTCTTCTAAGTGGACAGGGCCCCCGAGGCACTGAAGCTTTCTTT,CASSLLSGQGPRGTEAFF
TRBV3-1/TRBV3-2,.,TRBJ2-2,.,TGTGCCAGCAGCCCCTTTGACCTAGCATCCACCGGGGAGCTGTTTTTT,CASSPFDLASTGELFF
TRBV5-1,.,TRBJ2-3,.,TGCGCCAGCACTAGGGGGAGCCCAGATACGCAGTATTTT,CASTRGSPDTQYF
TRBV29-1,.,TRBJ1-5,.,TGCAGCGTTAAGGGGGATGGGCCCCAGCATTTT,CSVKGDGPQHF
TRBV27,.,TRBJ1-5,.,TGTGCCAGCAGTTTAAGAGGAACCCAGGGAACCAATCAGCCCCAGCATTTT,CASSLRGTQGTNQPQHF